The 23 T cell receptor beta chains presented below share a single source sample, sequenced in a study of blood T cell repertoires in COVID-19. TCRdb's copy holds only in-frame clones and misses some; the assay was immunoSEQ multiplex PCR. The sample holds 150,000 to 200,000 clones, nearly 80% seen once. The sequencing sample was made of PBMCs or T cells enriched from blood (not recorded which). The receptors here all came from a man aged 60 to 75 who had been exposed to COVID-19.

The rearrangement uses TRBV7-8 and TRBJ1-5; no clear D gene. Germline V gives CDR1 SGHVS, CDR2 FQNEAQ. V lost 1 base and J lost 5, with 12 bases in between. The CDR3 extends over 15 amino acids. CDR3 sequence: CASSLGGSAHQPQHF. For the CDR3, the DNA is TGTGCCAGCAGCTTAGGAGGCTCGGCCCATCAGCCCCAGCATTTT. Full variable domain (rest looked up from reference TRBV7-8 and TRBJ1-5): GAGVSQSPRYKVAKRGQDVALRCDPISGHVSLFWYQQALGQGPEFLTYFQNEAQLDKSGLPSDRFFAERPEGSVSTLKIQRTQQEDSAVYLCASSLGGSAHQPQHFGDGTRLSIL.

The chain couples TRBV10-3 to TRBJ1-1; 9 bases match TRBD1. V lost 7 bases and J lost 6; bases outside the gene matches: 9. Germline V lookup: CDR1 ENHRY, CDR2 SYGVKD. This CDR3 spans 14 amino acids. The CDR3 coding sequence is TGTGCCATCAACAGCCGGGACAGGGTTCCTGAAGCTTTCTTT. Amino acids: CAINSRDRVPEAFF.

The V and J genes are TRBV6-2 or TRBV6-3 and TRBJ1-5; D is possibly TRBD1 (5 bases). V was shortened by 6 bases and J by 3 bases, with 12 bases between the two germline ends. The CDR3 runs to 14 residues. Germline V gene data show CDR1 as MNHEY and CDR2 as SVGEGT. CDR3 sequence reads: CASSPPGLNQPQHF. DNA for the CDR3: TGTGCCAGCAGCCCCCCGGGACTCAATCAGCCCCAGCATTTT.

In nucleotides, the CDR3 is TGTGCCTCCGCCCGGGGGAACACTGAAGCTTTCTTT. It translates to CASARGNTEAFF. The chain has TRBV15 and TRBJ1-1; D not resolved. The CDR3 length is 12 residues. Trimming took 11 bases from V and 1 from J, leaving 11 bases between them. CDR1 and CDR2 from the germline V gene are LNHNV and YYDKDF (reference sequence).

The chain uses TRBV7-8 and TRBJ2-3; weak D call: TRBD1 (5 bases). V was clipped by 5 bases and J by 8 bases, with 11 bases between them. The germline V gene has CDR1 SGHVS and CDR2 FQNEAQ. The CDR3 runs 12 residues. CDR3 in amino acids: CASSQIQGTQYF. CDR3 in DNA: TGTGCCAGCAGCCAAATTCAGGGTACGCAGTATTTT.

The rearrangement uses TRBV6-6 and TRBJ1-2; D is possibly TRBD1 (6 bases). This CDR3 is 14 amino acids long. Trimming took 6 bases from V and 3 from J, leaving 14 bases between them. Germline CDR1 is MNHNY and CDR2 is SVGAGI (reference sequence). The CDR3 DNA follows: TGTGCCAGCAGACGAGGGGGGGATCACTATGGCTACACCTTC. It codes for CASRRGGDHYGYTF.

The gene calls are TRBV30 and TRBJ1-1, with 7 bases fitting TRBD1. The CDR3 contains 16 residues. Germline CDR1 reads GTSNPN; CDR2 reads SVGIG (reference sequence). With V trimmed by 0 bases and J by 1 base, 8 bases remained unmatched. The CDR3 nucleotides are TGTGCCTGGAGTGTACTTGGGGCAGGGGGGAACACTGAAGCTTTCTTT. Translating gives CAWSVLGAGGNTEAFF.

The chain uses TRBV7-2 and TRBJ2-3; D call uncertain. Looked up from germline, CDR1 is SGHTA and CDR2 is FQGNSA. V dropped 5 bases and J dropped 4 bases, with 13 bases sitting between them. The CDR3 length is 14 residues. Written as DNA, the CDR3 is TGTGCCAGCAGCCCGATGCTACCCCCAGATACGCAGTATTTT. Its protein product is CASSPMLPPDTQYF. Full variable domain (rest looked up from reference TRBV7-2 and TRBJ2-3): GAGVSQSPSNKVTEKGKDVELRCDPISGHTALYWYRQSLGQGLEFLIYFQGNSAPDKSGLPSDRFSAERTGGSVSTLTIQRTQQEDSAVYLCASSPMLPPDTQYFGPGTRLTVL.

The chain is built from TRBV7-9 and TRBJ2-3; maybe TRBD1 (7 bases). Germline assignment: CDR1 SEHNR and CDR2 FQNEAQ (reference sequence). V shed 1 base and J shed 7 bases, with 21 bases lying between them. This CDR3 spans 17 amino acids. The CDR3 here is CASSLDGLSGGSHTQYF. In DNA, the CDR3 is TGTGCCAGCAGCTTAGACGGACTATCAGGGGGATCTCATACGCAGTATTTT.

V usage is TRBV19 and J usage is TRBJ2-1; 7 nucleotides agree with TRBD1. CDR1 is LNHDA and CDR2 is SQIVND in the germline V gene (reference sequence). The CDR3 contains 14 residues. V gave up 7 bases and J gave up 8 bases; unmatched junction bases: 11. The CDR3 spells CASKLGDRAHEQFF. CDR3 nucleotide sequence: TGTGCCAGTAAACTGGGAGACAGGGCCCATGAGCAGTTCTTC.

This clone turned up a few times. The CDR3 nucleotides are TGTGCCAGCAGCACCCAGACAGTAGCCAAAAACATTCAGTACTTC. This sequence encodes CASSTQTVAKNIQYF. The genes are TRBV7-2 and TRBJ2-4, with a weak D call TRBD1 (5 bases). Trimming took off 5 bases at V and 0 bases at J, with 11 bases between the two ends. The CDR3 covers 15 residues. Germline CDR1 is SGHTA and CDR2 is FQGNSA.

The V gene is TRBV11-3, the J gene TRBJ2-1; 13 positions agree with TRBD2. Germline CDR1 reads SGHNT; CDR2 reads YENEEA. Trimming cost V 2 bases and J 8 bases; bases outside gene matches: 9. The CDR3 runs to 17 residues. CDR3 nucleotides: TGTGCCAGCAGCTTATTCTTCAGGACTAGCGGGAGTGATGAGCAGTTCTTC. It is translated as CASSLFFRTSGSDEQFF. Based on the CDR3 plus reference TRBV11-3 and TRBJ2-1, the full variable domain is EAGVVQSPRYKIIEKKQPVAFWCNPISGHNTLYWYLQNLGQGPELLIRYENEEAVDDSQLPKDRFSAERLKGVDSTLKIQPAELGDSAVYLCASSLFFRTSGSDEQFFGPGTRLTVL.

The chain links TRBV30 to TRBJ1-6, with D possibly matching TRBD1 (6 bases). Trimming took 2 bases from V and 10 from J, leaving 18 bases between them. The CDR3 has 15 residues. Germline lookup yields CDR1 GTSNPN and CDR2 SVGIG (reference sequence). CDR3 sequence: CAWSPRAGVGSPLHF. For the CDR3, the DNA is TGTGCCTGGAGTCCAAGGGCAGGGGTAGGGTCACCCCTCCACTTT.

V gene TRBV9 combines with J gene TRBJ2-3; D is unclear. CDR1 and CDR2 (germline): SGDLS, YYNGEE. Trimming left V 4 bases short and J 4 bases short, with 4 bases between. CDR3 length: 11 amino acids. Here the CDR3 DNA reads TGTGCCAGCAGCCTCGCAGATACGCAGTATTTT. The encoded protein is CASSLADTQYF.

This clone showed up just once. The chain carries TRBV7-2 and TRBJ2-1; TRBD1 matches 9 bases. V was clipped by 5 bases and J by 1 base; unmatched bases: 6. There are 16 residues in the CDR3. Germline V CDR1 and CDR2: SGHTA, FQGNSA. In nucleotides, the CDR3 is TGTGCCAGCAGCGGGCGGGACAGGGCTTCCTACAATGAGCAGTTCTTC. This sequence encodes CASSGRDRASYNEQFF.

The V gene is TRBV25-1, the J gene TRBJ1-5; no reliable D call. Between the trimmed V and J ends, which lost 1 base and 0 bases, there was a span of 4 bases. CDR1 is MGHDK, CDR2 SYGVNS, per germline. This CDR3 has 14 residues. CDR3 in amino acids: CASSESYSNQPQHF. The CDR3 nucleotides read TGTGCCAGCAGTGAATCCTATAGCAATCAGCCCCAGCATTTT.

V and J are TRBV28 and TRBJ1-2, with a possible D match to TRBD1 (6 bases). Germline V CDR1 and CDR2: MDHEN, SYDVKM. V lost 5 bases and J 0 bases, leaving 13 bases between the germline ends. The CDR3 contains 15 residues. CDR3 sequence: CASSTSGTPNYGYTF. CDR3 in DNA: TGTGCCAGCAGTACCTCCGGGACACCTAACTATGGCTACACCTTC.

V is TRBV7-3 and J is TRBJ2-2, with 14 bases fitting TRBD2. Unmatched junction bases numbered 3, after V lost 4 bases and J lost 5 bases. The germline V gene has CDR1 SGHTA and CDR2 FQGTGA. This CDR3 contains 16 residues. CDR3 sequence (DNA): TGTGCCAGCAGCTCGGGGACTAGCGGGAGTACCGGGGAGCTGTTTTTT. Its protein is CASSSGTSGSTGELFF.

V and J are TRBV5-1 and TRBJ2-1, with 7 bases matching TRBD2. The CDR3 contains 17 residues. CDR1 and CDR2 (germline): SGHRS, YFSETQ. Trimming at V came to 3 bases and at J to 4 bases, leaving 13 bases not matched to a gene. CDR3 sequence: CASSYSTSDSRYNEQFF. The DNA of the CDR3 is TGCGCCAGCAGCTATAGTACTAGCGACTCTCGGTACAATGAGCAGTTCTTC.

The V call is TRBV20-1, the J call TRBJ2-3, with D perhaps TRBD2 (5 bases). Trimming took off 6 bases at V and 5 bases at J, with 9 bases between the two ends. This CDR3 contains 11 residues. Per the germline V gene, CDR1 is DFQATT and CDR2 is SNEGSKA (reference sequence). The CDR3 DNA follows: TGCAGTGCGCGGAGCGGAGATACGCAGTATTTT. This gives the protein CSARSGDTQYF.

The chain employs TRBV27 and TRBJ1-5; a weak D match, TRBD1 (6 bases). CDR1 is MNHEY, CDR2 SMNVEV, per germline (reference sequence). The CDR3 loop spans 14 amino acids. The ends were cut back, 5 bases at V and 3 bases at J, with 11 bases in the middle. In DNA form, the CDR3 reads TGTGCCAGCAGTCTACAGGGTGTCAATCAGCCCCAGCATTTT. It translates to CASSLQGVNQPQHF.

The rearrangement uses TRBV19 and TRBJ2-3; 11 bases agree with TRBD2. CDR3 length equals 14 residues. The germline CDR1 and CDR2 sequences are LNHDA and SQIVND (reference sequence). V gave up 1 base and J gave up 14 bases; unmatched junction bases: 8. CDR3: CASSIGLAGGPWYF. The CDR3 nucleotides are TGTGCCAGTAGTATAGGTCTAGCGGGAGGCCCATGGTATTTT. The full variable domain, its missing parts supplied by reference TRBV19 and TRBJ2-3, is DGGITQSPKYLFRKEGQNVTLSCEQNLNHDAMYWYRQDPGQGLRLIYYSQIVNDFQKGDIAEGYSVSREKKESFPLTVTSAQKNPTAFYLCASSIGLAGGPWYFGPGTRLTVL.

The rearrangement links TRBV28 to TRBJ2-5; 8 nucleotides line up with TRBD1. In germline, CDR1 is MDHEN, CDR2 SYDVKM. The J segment lost 5 bases and the V segment lost 4 bases, leaving 6 bases of the junction unmatched. The CDR3 is made up of 14 amino acids. CDR3 sequence: CASSSTGVTETQYF. For the CDR3, the DNA is TGTGCCAGCAGTTCGACAGGGGTGACGGAGACCCAGTACTTC.